This T cell receptor (beta chain) comes out of a study of shared clonotypes between healthy human individuals. Study-level findings and limits: Represented genetic and exposure-history diversity was restricted by having few donors. Non-shared clonotypes displayed generation probabilities falling below those of clonotypes present in all four donors.

TCRdb keeps only in-frame clones here, not all; method: immunoSEQ multiplex PCR. Of around 1,900,000 clones in the sample, roughly 95% were seen once. A remark on this clone: The antigen remains unidentified.

Naive CD8 cells, CD45RO-negative and positively selected for CCR7, excluded terminally differentiated effector memory CD45RA+ cells. Sequencing was performed on naive CD8+ T cells from PBMCs. The receptor's source is a man younger than 30 in good health. Some clones in this sample may be carry-over from other donors' samples.

CDR3 protein: CASSSFVGYYGYTF. DNA of the CDR3: TGTGCCAGCAGCTCCTTTGTGGGGTACTATGGCTACACCTTC. V gene TRBV28 combines with J gene TRBJ1-2; D call uncertain. Germline V lookup: CDR1 MDHEN, CDR2 SYDVKM. V lost 6 bases and J 3 bases, leaving 14 bases between the germline ends. There are 14 residues in the CDR3.